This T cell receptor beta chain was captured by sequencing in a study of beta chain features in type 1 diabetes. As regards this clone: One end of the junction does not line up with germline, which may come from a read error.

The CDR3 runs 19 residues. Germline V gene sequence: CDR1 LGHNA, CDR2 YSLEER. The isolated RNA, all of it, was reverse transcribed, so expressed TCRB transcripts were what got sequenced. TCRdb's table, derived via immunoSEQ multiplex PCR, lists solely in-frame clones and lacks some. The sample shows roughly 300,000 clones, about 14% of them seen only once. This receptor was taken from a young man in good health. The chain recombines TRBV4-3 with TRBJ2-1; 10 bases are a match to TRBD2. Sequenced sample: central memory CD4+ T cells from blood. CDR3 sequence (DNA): TGCGCCAGCAGCCAAGCATCTAGCGGGGGAATGAGCTCCCACAATGAGCAGTTCTTC. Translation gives CASSQASSGGMSSHNEQFF.